This T cell receptor (beta chain) was sequenced during a study of blood T cell repertoires in COVID-19. The V gene's germline CDR1 is SNHLY and CDR2 FYNNEI. Trimming pared 3 bases from V and 0 bases from J, leaving 6 bases between. CDR3 length: 13 residues. Participants reported their clinical history, and cohort assignment relied on those reports. Some clones are missing from TCRdb's copy, which holds only in-frame ones; the method was immunoSEQ multiplex PCR. The sample lists about 300,000 clones, roughly 91% occurring once. Specimen: PBMCs or T cells enriched from blood (not recorded which). The J gene is TRBJ2-7, the V gene TRBV2, with D possibly TRBD1 on 5 matching bases. The TCR sequence derives from a woman aged 50 to 65 who had been exposed to COVID-19. For the CDR3, the DNA is TGTGCCAGCAGTGACAGGGCCTCCTACGAGCAGTACTTC. Protein: CASSDRASYEQYF.